This T cell receptor (beta chain) comes out of a study of CD8+CD57+ T cells in acquired aplastic anemia. Comments on this clonotype: The junction departs from the called germline gene at one end, perhaps through a read error.

The CDR3 covers 13 residues. Germline loops: CDR1 LNHDA, CDR2 SQIVND (reference sequence). CDR3 and TCR beta VDJ profiling relied on genomic DNA as the template. TCRdb processed the reads anew with MiXCR; each CDR3 protein has one entry. This table holds more than 250,000 distinct CDR3 sequences, approximately 86% found once. Patients selected for sequencing had displayed CD8+CD57+ cell expansion by flow cytometry. J is TRBJ1-2 and V is TRBV19; TRBD1 aligns across 7 bases. Material: sorted CD4+, CD8+, or CD8+CD57+ T cells (not recorded which) from PBMCs. This receptor was taken from a human donor with aplastic anemia. CDR3 bases: TGCGCCAGCAGCCTAGGACAGGCAAGTGGCTACGCCTTC. It codes for CASSLGQASGYAF.